This T cell receptor (beta chain) was identified during a study of T cell responses to AZD1222 COVID-19 vaccine. Sequencing used immunoSEQ multiplex PCR; TCRdb keeps in-frame clones, though not all of them. The table lists over 15,000 clones, roughly 76% of them singletons. The CDR3 covers 16 residues. Trimming removed 3 bases from V and 8 bases from J, with 23 bases in between. Germline V gives CDR1 DFQATT, CDR2 SNEGSKA (reference sequence). This clone has just one count. The J gene is TRBJ2-1, the V gene TRBV20-1; D is uncertain. The material was peripheral blood, obtained 28 days after the second AZD1222 dose. This sequence was found in an adult who received the AZD1222 COVID-19 vaccine. The CDR3 region is CSASGLGPVRSHEQFF. CDR3 in DNA: TGCAGTGCTAGTGGGTTGGGTCCCGTGAGGTCCCATGAGCAGTTCTTC.